These 15 T cell receptor beta chains share one sample of origin, sequenced in a study of blood T cell repertoires in COVID-19. Using immunoSEQ multiplex PCR, the repertoire was profiled, and TCRdb retains in-frame clones only, with some absent. This sample carries around 20,000 clones, 80% to 90% of them seen once, and the ten largest clones take 11%. The sequenced sample consisted of peripheral blood. The receptors come from a human donor in a cohort sampled during active COVID-19.

This chain uses TRBV25-1 with TRBJ2-3, with 9 bases matching TRBD2. Germline V gene lookup returns CDR1 MGHDK and CDR2 SYGVNS. The V gene end was trimmed by 6 bases and the J gene end by 2 bases; junction bases not matched to a gene: 12. The length of the CDR3 is 17 residues. CDR3 sequence reads: CASSPGALAGPTDTQYF. The CDR3 bases are TGTGCCAGCAGCCCTGGGGCGCTAGCGGGACCCACAGATACGCAGTATTTT. The entire variable domain, with the rest obtained from reference TRBV25-1 and TRBJ2-3, is as follows: EADIYQTPRYLVIGTGKKITLECSQTMGHDKMYWYQQDPGMELHLIHYSYGVNSTEKGDLSSESTVSRIRTEHFPLTLESARPSHTSQYLCASSPGALAGPTDTQYFGPGTRLTVL.

This clone was observed a single time. The rearrangement uses TRBV28 and TRBJ1-2, with D maybe TRBD1 (5 bases). Germline V lookup: CDR1 MDHEN, CDR2 SYDVKM. There are 12 residues in the CDR3. With 5 bases removed from V and 4 bases from J, the gap between germline ends came to 8 bases. The CDR3: CASSPGVYGYTF. The CDR3 bases are TGTGCCAGCAGTCCGGGGGTCTATGGCTACACCTTC.

This chain connects TRBV27 to TRBJ1-5, with D perhaps matching TRBD1 (6 bases). The CDR3 totals 15 residues. V lost 6 bases and J lost 0, with 12 bases in between. Germline CDR1 and CDR2: MNHEY and SMNVEV (reference sequence). The CDR3 reads CASRTGTTSNQPQHF. The CDR3 DNA sequence: TGTGCCAGCAGAACAGGGACAACTAGCAATCAGCCCCAGCATTTT.

V usage is TRBV6-6 and J usage is TRBJ2-7; the D is unclear. CDR3 size: 11 residues. Between the trimmed V and J ends, which lost 3 bases and 5 bases, there was a span of 5 bases. Germline V gives CDR1 MNHNY, CDR2 SVGAGI (reference sequence). The CDR3 spells CASSYTDEQYF. CDR3 coding DNA: TGTGCCAGCAGTTATACGGACGAGCAGTACTTC.

This clone was detected only a few times. This sequence joins TRBV20-1 and TRBJ2-1; D is unclear. CDR1 and CDR2 (germline): DFQATT, SNEGSKA (reference sequence). V lost 3 bases, J lost 6 bases, and 9 bases lay in between. The CDR3 runs 12 residues. CDR3 nucleotide sequence: TGCAGTGCTAGTCAGACTCTCAATGAGCAGTTCTTC. This encodes CSASQTLNEQFF.

J is TRBJ1-1 and V is TRBV19; TRBD1 matches 7 bases. CDR3 length: 15 amino acids. The germline V gene has CDR1 LNHDA and CDR2 SQIVND (reference sequence). Losses at the gene ends were 1 base for V and 3 bases for J; bases not matched to a gene: 5. CDR3 DNA: TGTGCCAGTAGTATAGGGGGGACAGTGGACACTGAAGCTTTCTTT. Translating it yields CASSIGGTVDTEAFF.

The rearrangement uses TRBV14 and TRBJ2-7; 12 bases line up with TRBD2. The CDR3 spans 15 residues. Germline-derived CDR1 and CDR2 are SGHDN and FVKESK. V gave up 1 base and J gave up 3 bases; unmatched junction bases: 1. This CDR3 reads CASSQVGLAGYEQYF. In DNA, the CDR3 is TGTGCCAGCAGCCAAGTGGGACTAGCGGGCTACGAGCAGTACTTC.

This clone was found a few times. V gene TRBV28 combines with J gene TRBJ1-1; no firm D call. The CDR3 length is 14 residues. Deletions cut 0 bases from V and 2 bases from J, with 7 bases between. CDR1 MDHEN and CDR2 SYDVKM come from the germline V gene. For the CDR3, the DNA is TGTGCCAGCAGTTTATGGCGGGAAAACACTGAAGCTTTCTTT. This codes for CASSLWRENTEAFF.

The CDR3 region is CASSSDRLGETQYF. In DNA form, the CDR3 reads TGTGCCAGCAGCTCAGACAGGCTCGGAGAGACCCAGTACTTC. The chain recombines TRBV7-9 with TRBJ2-5; possible D gene TRBD1, 6 bases. V shed 4 bases and J shed 4 bases, with 13 bases lying between them. CDR1 is SEHNR and CDR2 is FQNEAQ in the germline V gene (reference sequence). This CDR3 spans 14 amino acids.

This clone was seen just once. The chain employs TRBV29-1 and TRBJ2-7, with 9 bases identical to TRBD1. This CDR3 has 13 amino acids. The germline CDR1 and CDR2 sequences are SQVTM and ANQGSEA. Trimming took 6 bases from V and 6 from J; bases not matched to a gene: 9. CDR3 coding DNA: TGCAGCGTCGATGGGACAGGGAGCCCCGAGCAGTACTTC. Protein product: CSVDGTGSPEQYF.

The chain uses TRBV5-4 and TRBJ2-1; 9 nucleotides align to TRBD1. Germline V lookup: CDR1 SGHNT, CDR2 YYREEE (reference sequence). The CDR3 length is 15 residues. V was pared by 4 bases and J by 3 bases, with 5 bases of the junction left unmatched. Written as DNA, the CDR3 is TGTGCCAGCAGCACCGGGACAGGGCACTACAATGAGCAGTTCTTC. Its translation: CASSTGTGHYNEQFF. The full variable domain, its missing parts supplied by reference TRBV5-4 and TRBJ2-1, is ETGVTQSPTHLIKTRGQQVTLRCSSQSGHNTVSWYQQALGQGPQFIFQYYREEENGRGNFPPRFSGLQFPNYSSELNVNALELDDSALYLCASSTGTGHYNEQFFGPGTRLTVL.

With regard to this clone: Other DNA sequences within the sample encode an identical CDR3. The chain combines TRBV6-5 with TRBJ2-7; D may be TRBD1 (5 bases). Deletions cut 7 bases from V and 2 bases from J, with 15 bases between. CDR1 and CDR2 (germline): MNHEY, SVGAGI. The CDR3 is 14 amino acids. CDR3 sequence: CASTPRQGAYEQYF. CDR3 DNA: TGTGCCAGCACCCCCCGCCAGGGTGCCTACGAGCAGTACTTC.

In its sample, this clone was seen a few times. The V call is TRBV3-1 (or the pseudogene TRBV3-2), the J call TRBJ1-2; the match to TRBD1 covers 8 bases. Germline V CDR1 and CDR2: LGHDT, YNNKEL (reference sequence). CDR3 size: 14 residues. V gave up 1 base and J gave up 2 bases; unmatched junction bases: 0. The CDR3 spells CASSQGTGNYGYTF. CDR3 sequence (DNA): TGTGCCAGCAGCCAAGGGACAGGGAACTATGGCTACACCTTC.

The V call is TRBV9, the J call TRBJ2-1, with D unclear. This CDR3 contains 16 residues. The ends were cut back, 0 bases at V and 0 bases at J, with 10 bases in the middle. Germline V gene sequence: CDR1 SGDLS, CDR2 YYNGEE. The CDR3, as DNA: TGTGCCAGCAGCGTAGCCGGCGGCAGCTCCTACAATGAGCAGTTCTTC. This gives the protein CASSVAGGSSYNEQFF.

The V gene is TRBV6-5, the J gene TRBJ1-5; D is perhaps TRBD1 (6 bases). The CDR3 covers 15 residues. Germline CDR1 MNHEY, CDR2 SVGAGI. V lost 6 bases, J lost 1 base, and 13 bases lay in between. DNA of the CDR3: TGTGCCAGCAGACCAACAGGGTTCAGCAATCAGCCCCAGCATTTT. Its translation is CASRPTGFSNQPQHF.